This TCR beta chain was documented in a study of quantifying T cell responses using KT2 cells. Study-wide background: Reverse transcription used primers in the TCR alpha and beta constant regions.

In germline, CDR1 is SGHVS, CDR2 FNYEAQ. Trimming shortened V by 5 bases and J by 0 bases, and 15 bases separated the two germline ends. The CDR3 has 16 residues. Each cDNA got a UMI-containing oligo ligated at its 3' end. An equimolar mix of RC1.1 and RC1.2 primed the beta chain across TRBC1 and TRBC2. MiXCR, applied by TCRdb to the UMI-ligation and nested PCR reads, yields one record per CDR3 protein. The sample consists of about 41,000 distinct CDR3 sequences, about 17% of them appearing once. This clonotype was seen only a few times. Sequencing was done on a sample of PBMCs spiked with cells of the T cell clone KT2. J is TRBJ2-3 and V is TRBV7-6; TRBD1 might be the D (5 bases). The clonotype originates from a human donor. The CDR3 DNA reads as TGTGCCAGCAGCCCCCAGGGTACGCCTAGCACAGATACGCAGTATTTT. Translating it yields CASSPQGTPSTDTQYF. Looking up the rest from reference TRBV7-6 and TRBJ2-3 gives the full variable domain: GAGVSQSPRYKVTKRGQDVALRCDPISGHVSLYWYRQALGQGPEFLTYFNYEAQQDKSGLPNDRFSAERPEGSISTLTIQRTEQRDSAMYRCASSPQGTPSTDTQYFGPGTRLTVL.